The 26 T cell receptor beta chains listed next were all sequenced from one sample in a study of cytomegalovirus exposure and HLA in healthy donors. The repertoire was sequenced with immunoSEQ multiplex PCR; TCRdb's copy has only in-frame clones and lacks some. Among 150,000 or so clones listed, 65% to 90% were seen once. Sequencing was carried out using PBMCs. All receptors derive from a man between 18 and 35 years old in good health and CMV-seropositive.

J is TRBJ2-3 and V is TRBV6-1; D is undetermined. Deletions cut 2 bases from V and 2 bases from J, with 8 bases between. Germline V lookup: CDR1 MNHNS, CDR2 SASEGT. The CDR3 spans 14 residues. The CDR3 nucleotides are TGTGCCAGCAGTGAACGTGACTTCACAGATACGCAGTATTTT. Its protein product is CASSERDFTDTQYF.

The V gene is TRBV6-1, the J gene TRBJ2-5; unclear D gene. V lost 4 bases and J lost 3, with 12 bases in between. Germline V gene sequence: CDR1 MNHNS, CDR2 SASEGT. CDR3 size: 14 residues. CDR3 bases: TGTGCCAGCAGTGCCTCTTGGCCCGAAGAGACCCAGTACTTC. Its protein product is CASSASWPEETQYF.

The V call is TRBV11-1, the J call TRBJ2-2, with TRBD2 identical over 8 bases. CDR3 length: 16 amino acids. CDR1 is SGHAT and CDR2 is FQDESV in the germline V gene (reference sequence). With 3 bases clipped from V and 1 base from J, the junction kept 4 bases outside the gene matches. The CDR3 loop is CASSFPRGGNTGELFF. The CDR3 DNA reads as TGTGCCAGCAGCTTTCCCCGGGGGGGGAACACCGGGGAGCTGTTTTTT.

The V call is TRBV5-6, the J call TRBJ1-5; perhaps TRBD1 as D (5 bases). The CDR3 contains 15 residues. The V end was cut by 1 base, the J end by 2 bases, with 10 bases between. Per the germline V gene, CDR1 is SGHDT and CDR2 is YYEEEE. The CDR3 sequence: CASSLRTTGNQPQHF. The DNA of the CDR3 is TGTGCCAGCAGCTTGCGGACAACCGGCAATCAGCCCCAGCATTTT.

The rearrangement uses TRBV5-5 and TRBJ1-6, with 11 bases lining up with TRBD1. J gave up 12 bases and V 4 bases, and 6 bases lay outside the gene matches. There are 14 residues in the CDR3. The V gene's germline CDR1 is SGHKS and CDR2 YYEKEE (reference sequence). CDR3 amino acids: CASSRGTGGVPLHF. The CDR3 bases are TGTGCCAGCAGCCGCGGGACAGGGGGAGTACCCCTCCACTTT.

This clone has only one observation. The V gene is TRBV13, the J gene TRBJ2-3, with 13 bases identical to TRBD2. CDR3 size: 15 residues. CDR1 is PRHDT and CDR2 is FYEKMQ in the germline V gene (reference sequence). The J segment lost 6 bases and the V segment lost 5 bases, leaving 5 bases of the junction unmatched. CDR3 sequence reads: CASSGTSGNTDTQYF. CDR3 nucleotide sequence: TGTGCCAGCAGCGGGACTAGCGGGAATACGGATACGCAGTATTTT.

This chain joins TRBV6-5 and TRBJ1-5, with TRBD1 matching over 7 bases. The CDR3 length is 15 residues. Germline assignment: CDR1 MNHEY and CDR2 SVGAGI. With V trimmed by 6 bases and J by 1 base, 6 bases remained unmatched. CDR3 nucleotides: TGTGCCAGCAGGACCGGGACAGCGAGCAATCAGCCCCAGCATTTT. Protein: CASRTGTASNQPQHF.

The rearrangement links TRBV6-5 to TRBJ1-6, with a tentative D call TRBD1 (5 bases). The V end lost 6 bases, the J end lost 7 bases, and 13 bases lay between the germline ends. Looked up from germline, CDR1 is MNHEY and CDR2 is SVGAGI. This CDR3 region has 14 residues. The CDR3: CASRLDRTNSPLHF. The DNA of the CDR3 is TGTGCCAGCAGACTCGACAGAACAAATTCACCCCTCCACTTT.

The gene calls are TRBV9 and TRBJ2-3; weak D call: TRBD1 (5 bases). The CDR3 contains 14 residues. Between the trimmed V and J ends, which lost 1 base and 2 bases, there was a span of 8 bases. The germline CDR1 and CDR2 sequences are SGDLS and YYNGEE. The CDR3 DNA sequence: TGTGCCAGCAGCGTAAGGGGAACCACAGATACGCAGTATTTT. It translates to CASSVRGTTDTQYF.

The CDR3, as DNA: TGTGCCAGCAGCCAATCAAGGGCTAGCGGGAGGGATTTCCCCTACAATGAGCAGTTCTTC. It codes for CASSQSRASGRDFPYNEQFF. This sequence joins TRBV16 and TRBJ2-1; 12 nucleotides align to TRBD2. The CDR3 sequence is 20 residues long. Trimming removed 0 bases from V and 2 bases from J; junction bases left unmatched: 11. The germline gives CDR1 KGHSY, CDR2 FQNENV.

The gene calls are TRBV7-2 and TRBJ1-2; 7 bases fit TRBD1. This CDR3 spans 14 amino acids. Germline assignment: CDR1 SGHTA and CDR2 FQGNSA. Trimming at V came to 2 bases and at J to 6 bases, leaving 6 bases not matched to a gene. The CDR3 sequence: CASSLWDSPDGYTF. DNA for the CDR3: TGTGCCAGCAGCTTATGGGACAGCCCCGATGGCTACACCTTC.

The chain uses TRBV19 and TRBJ2-3, with 9 nucleotides matching TRBD1. This CDR3 has 16 amino acids. Trimming cost V 4 bases and J 4 bases; bases outside gene matches: 9. The germline CDR1 and CDR2 sequences are LNHDA and SQIVND (reference sequence). The CDR3 DNA reads as TGTGCCAGTAGTACCTCCGGACAGGGGTGGGCAGATACGCAGTATTTT. The encoded protein is CASSTSGQGWADTQYF.

This clone came up many times. The gene calls are TRBV12-5 and TRBJ1-2; D remains ambiguous. Germline assignment: CDR1 LGHNT and CDR2 FRNRAP. The CDR3 spans 12 residues. Trimming cost V 5 bases and J 8 bases, with 12 bases left between them. The CDR3: CASGGSEAGYTF. DNA for the CDR3: TGTGCTAGTGGTGGATCAGAGGCGGGCTACACCTTC.

This chain uses TRBV12-5 with TRBJ1-5; D remains unclear. Trimming removed 3 bases from V and 3 bases from J, with 6 bases in between. Germline values: CDR1 LGHNT, CDR2 FRNRAP. The CDR3 is made up of 13 amino acids. The CDR3 is CASGFSFNQPQHF. DNA of the CDR3: TGTGCTAGTGGTTTTTCCTTCAATCAGCCCCAGCATTTT.

The chain employs TRBV19 and TRBJ2-7, with 8 bases aligning to TRBD2. The CDR3 extends over 15 amino acids. Germline assignment: CDR1 LNHDA and CDR2 SQIVND (reference sequence). Unmatched junction bases numbered 2, after V lost 0 bases and J lost 1 base. For the CDR3, the DNA is TGTGCCAGTAGTATAGAAAGCGGGAGATCCTACGAGCAGTACTTC. Translation: CASSIESGRSYEQYF.

The chain combines TRBV19 with TRBJ2-1, with D maybe TRBD2 (7 bases). V was pared by 10 bases and J by 0 bases, with 13 bases between. The CDR3 spans 14 residues. Germline V lookup: CDR1 LNHDA, CDR2 SQIVND (reference sequence). The CDR3 protein is CATGGLSSYNEQFF. The DNA for the CDR3 is TGTGCCACCGGGGGGCTCAGCTCCTACAATGAGCAGTTCTTC. The whole variable domain, filled in from reference TRBV19 and TRBJ2-1, reads DGGITQSPKYLFRKEGQNVTLSCEQNLNHDAMYWYRQDPGQGLRLIYYSQIVNDFQKGDIAEGYSVSREKKESFPLTVTSAQKNPTAFYLCATGGLSSYNEQFFGPGTRLTVL.

DNA of the CDR3: TGTGCCAGCAGTTTGTCGGGGTTCCAAGAGACCCAGTACTTC. This encodes CASSLSGFQETQYF. V is TRBV27 and J is TRBJ2-5; the D gene is possibly TRBD2 (5 bases). Germline CDR1 is MNHEY and CDR2 is SMNVEV (reference sequence). This CDR3 contains 14 residues. V lost 3 bases to trimming and J lost 1 base, with 9 bases between them.

The chain links TRBV5-1 to TRBJ2-4; 7 nucleotides match TRBD1. The length of the CDR3 is 13 residues. Germline CDR1 is SGHRS and CDR2 is YFSETQ. Trimming removed 5 bases from V and 15 bases from J; junction bases left unmatched: 14. The chain's CDR3 is CASRLTRQGEWYF. CDR3 nucleotide sequence: TGCGCCAGCAGGCTCACGAGACAGGGAGAATGGTACTTC.

V and J are TRBV30 and TRBJ2-1; a possible D gene is TRBD1 (6 bases). The CDR3 totals 11 residues. The V end lost 6 bases, the J end lost 5 bases, and 8 bases lay between the germline ends. Germline V gives CDR1 GTSNPN, CDR2 SVGIG (reference sequence). The CDR3 bases are TGTGCCTGTAAGGGGGACAATGAGCAGTTCTTC. Translated, it gives CACKGDNEQFF. The whole variable domain, remainder taken from reference TRBV30 and TRBJ2-1, is SQTIHQWPATLVQPVGSPLSLECTVEGTSNPNLYWYRQAAGRGLQLLFYSVGIGQISSEVPQNLSASRPQDRQFILSSKKLLLSDSGFYLCACKGDNEQFFGPGTRLTVL.

The V call is TRBV28, the J call TRBJ1-4; D might be TRBD1 (6 bases). Germline lookup yields CDR1 MDHEN and CDR2 SYDVKM. The V end was cut by 7 bases, the J end by 0 bases, with 12 bases between. The CDR3 runs to 15 residues. The CDR3 DNA follows: TGTGCCAGCATGGGGGGGGCAGCAACTAATGAAAAACTGTTTTTT. Translation: CASMGGAATNEKLFF. Full variable domain (remainder filled in from reference TRBV28 and TRBJ1-4): DVKVTQSSRYLVKRTGEKVFLECVQDMDHENMFWYRQDPGLGLRLIYFSYDVKMKEKGDIPEGYSVSREKKERFSLILESASTNQTSMYLCASMGGAATNEKLFFGSGTQLSVL.

The chain uses TRBV27 and TRBJ2-1; possible D gene TRBD2, 6 bases. CDR1 is MNHEY, CDR2 SMNVEV, per germline (reference sequence). This CDR3 contains 22 residues. The V end was cut by 3 bases, the J end by 0 bases, with 30 bases between. The CDR3 loop is CASSLSGGFYLVRPNSYNEQFF. The CDR3 DNA follows: TGTGCCAGCAGTTTGAGTGGGGGGTTTTACCTAGTGCGACCGAACTCCTACAATGAGCAGTTCTTC.

Only a few counts were recorded for this clone. This chain joins TRBV19 and TRBJ1-5; 12 nucleotides agree with TRBD1. The V gene end was trimmed by 4 bases and the J gene end by 9 bases; junction bases not matched to a gene: 4. Germline lookup yields CDR1 LNHDA and CDR2 SQIVND (reference sequence). The CDR3 has 14 amino acids. The CDR3 DNA is TGTGCCAGTAGTACGGGGACAGGGGGCTTGCCCCAGCATTTT. Its protein product is CASSTGTGGLPQHF.

The chain joins TRBV9 to TRBJ2-1; 7 bases match TRBD1. The ends lost 3 bases at V and 8 bases at J; junction bases unmatched: 11. The CDR3 spans 15 residues. Germline lookup yields CDR1 SGDLS and CDR2 YYNGEE. The CDR3: CASSEQPHRGYEQFF. The CDR3 region has the DNA TGTGCCAGCAGCGAGCAGCCCCACAGGGGCTATGAGCAGTTCTTC.

The gene calls are TRBV6-5 and TRBJ1-1; the D is unclear. This CDR3 is 16 amino acids long. Germline loops: CDR1 MNHEY, CDR2 SVGAGI. The V end was cut by 0 bases, the J end by 3 bases, with 14 bases between. The CDR3 protein is CASSYSMGKRDTEAFF. The CDR3 DNA follows: TGTGCCAGCAGTTACTCGATGGGGAAGAGGGACACTGAAGCTTTCTTT.

This chain uses TRBV7-2 with TRBJ2-2; 9 bases line up with TRBD2. With V trimmed by 1 base and J by 5 bases, 8 bases remained unmatched. The CDR3 spans 17 residues. Germline CDR1 SGHTA, CDR2 FQGNSA. CDR3 in DNA: TGTGCCAGCAGCTTAGAAGGGACTAGCCGAGGGACCGGGGAGCTGTTTTTT. Amino acid sequence: CASSLEGTSRGTGELFF. Drawing the rest from reference TRBV7-2 and TRBJ2-2, the complete variable domain is GAGVSQSPSNKVTEKGKDVELRCDPISGHTALYWYRQSLGQGLEFLIYFQGNSAPDKSGLPSDRFSAERTGGSVSTLTIQRTQQEDSAVYLCASSLEGTSRGTGELFFGEGSRLTVL.

The chain employs TRBV29-1 and TRBJ1-4, with D hard to call. CDR1 and CDR2 (germline): SQVTM, ANQGSEA. The CDR3 loop spans 10 amino acids. V shed 6 bases and J shed 6 bases, with 5 bases lying between them. The CDR3: CSVGDEKLFF. The DNA for the CDR3 is TGCAGCGTCGGAGATGAAAAACTGTTTTTT. The full variable domain, completed using reference TRBV29-1 and TRBJ1-4, is SAVISQKPSRDICQRGTSLTIQCQVDSQVTMMFWYRQQPGQSLTLIATANQGSEATYESGFVIDKFPISRPNLTFSTLTVSNMSPEDSSIYLCSVGDEKLFFGSGTQLSVL.